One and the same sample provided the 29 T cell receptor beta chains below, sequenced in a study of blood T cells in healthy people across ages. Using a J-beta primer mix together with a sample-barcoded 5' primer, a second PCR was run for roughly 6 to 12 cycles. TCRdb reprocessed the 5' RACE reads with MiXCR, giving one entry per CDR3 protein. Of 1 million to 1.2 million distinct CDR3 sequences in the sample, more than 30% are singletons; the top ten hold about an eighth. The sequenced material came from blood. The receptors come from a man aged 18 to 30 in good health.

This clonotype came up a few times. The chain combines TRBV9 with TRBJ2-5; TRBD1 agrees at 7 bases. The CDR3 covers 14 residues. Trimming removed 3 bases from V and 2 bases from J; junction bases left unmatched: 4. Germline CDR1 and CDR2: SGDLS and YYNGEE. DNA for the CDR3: TGTGCCAGCAGCGGGTCGGGACAGCAAGAGACCCAGTACTTC. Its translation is CASSGSGQQETQYF.

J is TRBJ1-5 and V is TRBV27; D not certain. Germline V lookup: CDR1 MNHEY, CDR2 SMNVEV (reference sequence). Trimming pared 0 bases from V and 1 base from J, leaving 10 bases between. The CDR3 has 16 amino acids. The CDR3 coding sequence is TGTGCCAGCAGTTTATCGGGGAGGGAGAGCAATCAGCCCCAGCATTTT. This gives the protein CASSLSGRESNQPQHF.

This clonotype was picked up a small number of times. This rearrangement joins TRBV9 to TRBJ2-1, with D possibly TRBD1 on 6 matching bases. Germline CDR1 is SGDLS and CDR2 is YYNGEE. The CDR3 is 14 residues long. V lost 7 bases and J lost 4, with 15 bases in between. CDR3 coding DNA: TGTGCCAGCCCAAGACAGGATCCTTACAATGAGCAGTTCTTC. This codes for CASPRQDPYNEQFF.

CDR3 in DNA: TGTGCCAGCAGCGTAGGTCGTTTCGGCACTGAAGCTTTCTTT. Translation: CASSVGRFGTEAFF. The gene calls are TRBV9 and TRBJ1-1; no definite D call. The CDR3 has 14 residues. CDR1 and CDR2 from the germline V gene are SGDLS and YYNGEE. Trimming removed 0 bases at V and 4 bases at J, with 10 bases between.

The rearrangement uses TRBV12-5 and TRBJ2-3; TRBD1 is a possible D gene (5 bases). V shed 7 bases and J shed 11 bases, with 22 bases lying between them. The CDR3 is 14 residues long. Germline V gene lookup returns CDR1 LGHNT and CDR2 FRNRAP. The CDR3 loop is CASDLGASPGGQYF. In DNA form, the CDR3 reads TGTGCTAGTGACCTTGGGGCTTCCCCCGGCGGGCAGTATTTT.

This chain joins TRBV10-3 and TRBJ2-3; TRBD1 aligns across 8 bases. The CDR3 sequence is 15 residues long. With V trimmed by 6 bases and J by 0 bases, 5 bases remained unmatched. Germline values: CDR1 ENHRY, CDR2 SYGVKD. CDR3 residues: CAIRGTGPSTDTQYF. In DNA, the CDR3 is TGTGCCATCAGGGGGACAGGCCCTAGCACAGATACGCAGTATTTT.

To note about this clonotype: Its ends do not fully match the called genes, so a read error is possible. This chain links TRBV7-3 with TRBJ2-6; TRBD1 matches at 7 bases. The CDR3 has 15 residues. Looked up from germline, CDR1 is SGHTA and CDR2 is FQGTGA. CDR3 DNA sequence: TGTGCCAGCAGCACGACAGGGTTAGGGGCCAACATCCTGACTTTC. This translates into CASSTTGLGANILTF.

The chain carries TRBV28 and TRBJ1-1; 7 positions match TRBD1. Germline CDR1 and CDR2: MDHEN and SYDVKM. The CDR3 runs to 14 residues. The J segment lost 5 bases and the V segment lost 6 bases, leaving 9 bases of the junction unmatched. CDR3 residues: CASSYQGGATEAFF. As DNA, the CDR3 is TGTGCCAGCAGCTATCAGGGGGGGGCAACTGAAGCTTTCTTT.

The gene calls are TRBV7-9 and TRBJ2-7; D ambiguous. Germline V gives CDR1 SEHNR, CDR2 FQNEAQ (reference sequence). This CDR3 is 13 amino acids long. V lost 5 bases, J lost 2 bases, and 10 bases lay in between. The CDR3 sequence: CASSGTSTYEQYF. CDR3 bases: TGTGCCAGCAGCGGTACAAGTACCTACGAGCAGTACTTC.

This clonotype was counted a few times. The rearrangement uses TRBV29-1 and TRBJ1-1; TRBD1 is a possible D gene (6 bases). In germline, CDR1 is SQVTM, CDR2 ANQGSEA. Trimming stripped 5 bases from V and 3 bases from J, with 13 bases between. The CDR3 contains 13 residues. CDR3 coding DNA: TGCAGCGTTAACAGGGATAGGGACACTGAAGCTTTCTTT. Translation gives CSVNRDRDTEAFF.

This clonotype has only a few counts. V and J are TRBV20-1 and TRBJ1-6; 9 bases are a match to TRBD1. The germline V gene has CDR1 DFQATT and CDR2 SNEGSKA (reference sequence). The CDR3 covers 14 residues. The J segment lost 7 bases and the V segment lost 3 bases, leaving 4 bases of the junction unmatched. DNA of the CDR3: TGCAGTGCTAGCCGAGGACAGGGGAATTCACCCCTCCACTTT. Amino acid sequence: CSASRGQGNSPLHF.

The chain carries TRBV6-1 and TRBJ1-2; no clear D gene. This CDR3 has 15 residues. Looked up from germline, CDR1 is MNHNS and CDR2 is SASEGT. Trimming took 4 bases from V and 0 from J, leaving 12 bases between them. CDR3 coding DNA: TGTGCCAGCAGTGCCTTTTACAAAGCTAACTATGGCTACACCTTC. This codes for CASSAFYKANYGYTF.

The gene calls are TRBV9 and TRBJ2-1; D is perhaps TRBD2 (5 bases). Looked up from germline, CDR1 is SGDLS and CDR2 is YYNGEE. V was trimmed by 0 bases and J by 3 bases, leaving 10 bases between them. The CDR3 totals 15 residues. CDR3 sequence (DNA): TGTGCCAGCAGCGTAGCGGGGTTGGACTACAATGAGCAGTTCTTC. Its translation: CASSVAGLDYNEQFF.

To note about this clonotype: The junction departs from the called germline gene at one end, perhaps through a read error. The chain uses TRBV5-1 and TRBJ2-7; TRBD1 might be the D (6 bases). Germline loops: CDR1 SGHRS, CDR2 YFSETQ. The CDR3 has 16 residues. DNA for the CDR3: TGCGCCGGCAGCTTGGGGCAGGGGTTTGGTTACAATGAGCAGTACTTC. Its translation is CAGSLGQGFGYNEQYF.

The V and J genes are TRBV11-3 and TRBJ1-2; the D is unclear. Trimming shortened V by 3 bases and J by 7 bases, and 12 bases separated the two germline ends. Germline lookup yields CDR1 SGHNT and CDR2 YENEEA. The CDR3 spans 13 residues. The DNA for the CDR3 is TGTGCCAGCAGCTTGGCGGTCTCTTCTGGCTACACCTTC. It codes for CASSLAVSSGYTF.

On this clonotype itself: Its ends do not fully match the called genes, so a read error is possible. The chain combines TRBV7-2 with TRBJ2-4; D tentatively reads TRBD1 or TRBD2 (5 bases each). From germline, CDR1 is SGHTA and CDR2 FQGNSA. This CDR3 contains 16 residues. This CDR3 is CASSLGTYLAKNTQYF. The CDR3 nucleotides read TGTGCCAGCAGCCTCGGGACCTATCTAGCCAAAAACACTCAGTACTTC. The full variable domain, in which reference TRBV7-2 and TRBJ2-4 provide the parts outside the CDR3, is GAGVSQSPSNKVTEKGKDVELRCDPISGHTALYWYRQSLGQGLEFLIYFQGNSAPDKSGLPSDRFSAERTGGSVSTLTIQRTQQEDSAVYLCASSLGTYLAKNTQYFGAGTRLSVL.

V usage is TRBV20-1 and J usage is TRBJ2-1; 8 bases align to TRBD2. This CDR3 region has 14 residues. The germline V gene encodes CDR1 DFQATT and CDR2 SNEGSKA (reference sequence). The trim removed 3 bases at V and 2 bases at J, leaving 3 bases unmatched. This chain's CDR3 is CSASTSGAYNEQFF. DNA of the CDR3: TGCAGTGCTAGCACTAGCGGTGCCTACAATGAGCAGTTCTTC.

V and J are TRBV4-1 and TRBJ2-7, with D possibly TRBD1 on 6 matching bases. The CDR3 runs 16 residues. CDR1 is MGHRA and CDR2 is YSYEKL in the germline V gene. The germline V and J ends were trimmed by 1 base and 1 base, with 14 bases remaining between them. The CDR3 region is CASSQVQGSGSYEQYF. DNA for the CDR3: TGCGCCAGCAGCCAAGTACAGGGAAGTGGATCCTACGAGCAGTACTTC.

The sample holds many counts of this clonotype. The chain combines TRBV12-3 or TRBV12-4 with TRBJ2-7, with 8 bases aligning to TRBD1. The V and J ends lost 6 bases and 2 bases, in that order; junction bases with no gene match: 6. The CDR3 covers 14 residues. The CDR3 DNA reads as TGTGCCAGCAGAAAGGGACAGGAAACCTACGAGCAGTACTTC. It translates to CASRKGQETYEQYF.

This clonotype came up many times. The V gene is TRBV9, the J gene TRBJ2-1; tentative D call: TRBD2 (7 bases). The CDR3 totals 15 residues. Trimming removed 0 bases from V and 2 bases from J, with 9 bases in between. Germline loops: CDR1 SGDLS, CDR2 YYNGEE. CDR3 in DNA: TGTGCCAGCAGCGTAGGCGGGGGCCCCTACAATGAGCAGTTCTTC. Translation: CASSVGGGPYNEQFF.

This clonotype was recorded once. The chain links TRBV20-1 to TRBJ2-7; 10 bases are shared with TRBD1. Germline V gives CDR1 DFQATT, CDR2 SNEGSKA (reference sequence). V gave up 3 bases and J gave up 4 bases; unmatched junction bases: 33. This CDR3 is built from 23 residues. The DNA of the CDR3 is TGCAGTGCTAGGACCCAGGGACAGGGGAGGATAATGGTCCTGGGGGGAAGAAGGTACGAGCAGTACTTC. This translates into CSARTQGQGRIMVLGGRRYEQYF.

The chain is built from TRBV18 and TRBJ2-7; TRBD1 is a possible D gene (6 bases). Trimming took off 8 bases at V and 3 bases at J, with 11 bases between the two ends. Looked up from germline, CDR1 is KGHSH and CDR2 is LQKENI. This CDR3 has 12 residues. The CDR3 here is CASTQGNYEQYF. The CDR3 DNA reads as TGTGCCAGCACACAGGGAAACTACGAGCAGTACTTC.

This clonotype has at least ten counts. The CDR3 DNA is TGTGCCAGCAGCCAAGAACGAGGGTACGGCTACACCTTC. This gives the protein CASSQERGYGYTF. This sequence joins TRBV14 and TRBJ1-2; D uncertain. V was shortened by 0 bases and J by 8 bases, with 10 bases between the two germline ends. Germline V lookup: CDR1 SGHDN, CDR2 FVKESK. CDR3 length equals 13 residues.

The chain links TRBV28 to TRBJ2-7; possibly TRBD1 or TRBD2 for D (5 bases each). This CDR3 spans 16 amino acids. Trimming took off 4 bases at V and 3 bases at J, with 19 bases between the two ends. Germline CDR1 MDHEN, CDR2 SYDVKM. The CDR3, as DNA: TGTGCCAGCAGTTCTACCCGAAAGGGACCCAGCTACGAGCAGTACTTC. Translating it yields CASSSTRKGPSYEQYF.

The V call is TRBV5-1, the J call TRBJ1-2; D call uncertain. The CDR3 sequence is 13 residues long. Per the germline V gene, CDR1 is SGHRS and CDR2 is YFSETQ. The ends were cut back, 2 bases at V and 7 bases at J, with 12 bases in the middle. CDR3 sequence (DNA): TGCGCCAGCAGCTTTGATGGTCCGGGTGGCTACACCTTC. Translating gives CASSFDGPGGYTF.

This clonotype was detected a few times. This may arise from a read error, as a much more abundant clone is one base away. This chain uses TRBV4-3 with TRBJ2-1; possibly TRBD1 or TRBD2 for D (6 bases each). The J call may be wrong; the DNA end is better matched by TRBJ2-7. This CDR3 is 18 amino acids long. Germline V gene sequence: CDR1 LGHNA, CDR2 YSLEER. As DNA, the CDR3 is TGCGCCAGCAGCCAAGATCGGTCGAGCAGGGGACTCTACAATGAGCAGTACTTC. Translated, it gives CASSQDRSSRGLYNEQYF.

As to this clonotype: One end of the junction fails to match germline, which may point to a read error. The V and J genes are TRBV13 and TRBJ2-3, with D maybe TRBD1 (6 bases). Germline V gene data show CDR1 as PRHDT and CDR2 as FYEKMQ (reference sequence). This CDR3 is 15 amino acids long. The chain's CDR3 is CASGLAEGGTDTQYF. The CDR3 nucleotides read TGTGCCAGCGGCTTAGCTGAGGGGGGCACAGATACGCAGTATTTT.

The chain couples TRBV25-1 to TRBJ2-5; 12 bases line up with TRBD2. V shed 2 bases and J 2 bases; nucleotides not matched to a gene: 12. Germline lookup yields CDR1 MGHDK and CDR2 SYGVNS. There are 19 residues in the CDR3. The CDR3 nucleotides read TGTGCCAGCAGTGAACAAGGGTCTAGCGGGGGGGCAGAGCAAGAGACCCAGTACTTC. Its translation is CASSEQGSSGGAEQETQYF.

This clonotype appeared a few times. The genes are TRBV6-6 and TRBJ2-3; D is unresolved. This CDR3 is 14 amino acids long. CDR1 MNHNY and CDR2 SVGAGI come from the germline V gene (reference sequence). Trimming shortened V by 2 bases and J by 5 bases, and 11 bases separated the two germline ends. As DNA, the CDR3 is TGTGCCAGCAGTTACCCTGGGGTGCAAGATACGCAGTATTTT. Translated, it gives CASSYPGVQDTQYF.